The 4 T cell receptor beta chains listed next were all sequenced from one sample in a study of blood T cells in healthy people across ages. The use of a sample-barcoded 5' primer and a J-beta primer mix characterized a second PCR of about 7 to 12 cycles. MiXCR, applied by TCRdb to the 5' RACE reads, yields one record per CDR3 protein. The sample shows 1.8 million or so distinct CDR3 sequences, 30% to 40% of them seen only once. The sample was blood. The receptors come from a human donor in good health.

This clonotype was detected a few times. This chain links TRBV7-9 with TRBJ2-7; D may be TRBD2 (5 bases). This CDR3 is 15 amino acids long. The germline CDR1 and CDR2 sequences are SEHNR and FQNEAQ (reference sequence). V lost 2 bases and J lost 0, with 11 bases in between. CDR3 region: CASSLYVGDSYEQYF. DNA for the CDR3: TGTGCCAGCAGCTTATATGTCGGGGACTCCTACGAGCAGTACTTC.

This clonotype came up a few times. V usage is TRBV15 and J usage is TRBJ2-1; D not certain. Deletions cut 6 bases from V and 7 bases from J, with 7 bases between. This CDR3 region has 11 residues. Germline lookup yields CDR1 LNHNV and CDR2 YYDKDF (reference sequence). The CDR3 nucleotides are TGTGCCACCAGGGCCGGGAATGAGCAGTTCTTC. The encoded protein is CATRAGNEQFF.

This clonotype was counted only a few times. V and J are TRBV25-1 and TRBJ2-1; D is unresolved. Trimming cost V 0 bases and J 6 bases, with 12 bases left between them. The germline V gene has CDR1 MGHDK and CDR2 SYGVNS. This CDR3 has 15 amino acids. DNA for the CDR3: TGTGCCAGCAGTGAATACAAGGGTGCAGGCAATGAGCAGTTCTTC. Translation gives CASSEYKGAGNEQFF.

The V gene is TRBV6-1, the J gene TRBJ2-3, with TRBD1 as a possible D gene (7 bases). In germline, CDR1 is MNHNS, CDR2 SASEGT. V dropped 4 bases and J dropped 10 bases, with 15 bases sitting between them. The CDR3 is made up of 13 amino acids. Here the CDR3 DNA reads TGTGCCAGCAGTGGGGGGGTACAGGGGTCGCAGTATTTT. This gives the protein CASSGGVQGSQYF.